Presented here are 2 T cell receptor beta chains from one specimen sequenced in a study of beta chain features in type 1 diabetes. Reverse transcription of all isolated RNA meant that expressed TCRB transcripts were sequenced. Profiled with immunoSEQ multiplex PCR; TCRdb holds only in-frame clones, not every one. The sample holds about 320,000 clones, 11% to 15% seen once. Sequenced input: central memory CD4+ T cells from blood. All receptors come from a man aged 25-45 years in good health.

This clone was seen many times. The J gene is TRBJ1-1, the V gene TRBV7-9; no clear D. The CDR3 extends over 13 amino acids. V lost 6 bases, J lost 0 bases, and 8 bases lay in between. Looked up from germline, CDR1 is SEHNR and CDR2 is FQNEAQ (reference sequence). In nucleotides, the CDR3 is TGTGCCAGCAGGGCAGACGTGAACACTGAAGCTTTCTTT. It specifies CASRADVNTEAFF.

Note on this clone: One junction end does not reproduce the germline sequence, and a read error may be involved. V usage is TRBV10-3 and J usage is TRBJ1-2, with 7 bases lining up with TRBD1. Germline V lookup: CDR1 ENHRY, CDR2 SYGVKD. The length of the CDR3 is 13 residues. The CDR3 DNA is TGTGCCAGCAGTGAACAGGGGAGGTATGGCTACACCTTC. This codes for CASSEQGRYGYTF.